Sequencing of this T cell receptor (beta chain) was carried out in a study of T cells in Graves' hyperthyroidism and ophthalmopathy. Study-wide findings and caveats: Most thyroid clonotypes that were expanded above 0.001 also turned up in blood.

Fresh 10 ml peripheral blood yielded PBMCs. A note on this clonotype: As yet, its antigen is unknown. With a much larger clone just one base away, this may be a read error.

There are 15 residues in the CDR3. The germline gives CDR1 SEHNR, CDR2 FQNEAQ (reference sequence). Template material for amplifying TCR beta CDR3 regions consisted of RNA transcripts. First-round RT-PCR targeting the TCR CDR3 was performed with the HTBI primer set. In TCRdb, the multiplex PCR reads were re-called with MiXCR into one record per CDR3 protein. The sample contains some 500,000 distinct CDR3 sequences, around 15% of which appear only once. The material sequenced was blood. This sequence was found in a woman aged 18-35 years with Graves' hyperthyroidism. V is TRBV7-9 and J is TRBJ2-5; D possibly corresponds to TRBD1 (5 bases). The CDR3, as DNA: TGTGCCCGCAGCTCTGCCTCGGCAGGGTGGGAGACCCAGTACTTC. Its translation: CARSSASAGWETQYF. Using reference TRBV7-9 and TRBJ2-5 for the parts outside the CDR3, the full variable domain is DTGVSQNPRHKITKRGQNVTFRCDPISEHNRLYWYRQTLGQGPEFLTYFQNEAQLEKSRLLSDRFSAERPKGSFSTLEIQRTEQGDSAMYLCARSSASAGWETQYFGPGTRLLVL.